This T cell receptor beta chain emerged from a study of T-cell reconstitution after alpha-beta-depleted transplantation in children (dated by TCRdb to the mid-2010s). As for the study more broadly: Using TCR repertoire profiling, the study followed T-cell immune reconstitution in a quantitative way in children after TCRalphabeta/CD19-depleted allogeneic hematopoietic cell transplantation.

This clonotype was observed a handful of times. Its antigen remains undetermined. No base quality values were provided; no much bigger clone lies one nucleotide off. CDR1 and CDR2 (SNHLY, FYNNEI) derive from the germline V gene. The CDR3 has 15 amino acids, counting the end cysteine and phenylalanine. Only the CDR3 DNA stays, 45 bases, in frame from base 1. V ends up 4 bases short and J 1 base short, with an unmatched junction base count of 5. Study-wide findings and limitations: The frequencies of hyperexpanded clones fell over the following months, and after one year, T-cell counts and TCRbeta diversity were mostly attributed to newly produced T cells. The high TCRbeta diversity at day 60 in some patients was ascribed to recipient T cells and intrathymic progenitors that had survived conditioning. The apparently early recovery of alphabetaT-cell counts about two months after transplant reportedly depended on only several hundred rapidly expanded clones that came from non-depleted graft cells.

Explained via the paper, the treatment or condition label denotes: allogeneic hematopoietic cell transplantation with graft depleted of TCRalphabeta T cells and CD19 B cells. The transplant recipients were children given TCRalphabeta/CD19-depleted allogeneic hematopoietic cell grafts. Receptor amplification or capture employed PCR. Sequencing relied on an Illumina HiSeq 2500. TCR libraries were prepared with molecular barcoding, using unique molecular identifiers to normalize TCRbeta repertoire quantification. The raw public reads went through TCRdb reprocessing: fastp at Q25, MiXCR clone calling, in-frame beta chains kept. Duplicate CDR3 protein sequences are folded into a single record with the most common DNA and genes. The sample records hundreds of thousands of distinct CDR3 sequences, around 15% of which are singletons. 25% to 35% of the sample belongs to the ten largest clones.

This material consisted of PBMCs, mostly from graft donor cells, taken 360 days after TCRalphabeta/CD19-depleted stem cell transplant. The TCR comes from a boy in the first two years of life who had a stem cell transplant for Wiskott-Aldrich syndrome, so the T cells may come from the graft donor. Recombination joined TRBV2 with TRBJ2-7, with 9 junctional bases fitting TRBD1. The DNA reads TGTGCCAGCAGTGTGGGGGACAGGGAATCCTACGAGCAGTACTTC. Its protein product is CASSVGDRESYEQYF.